These 5 T cell receptor beta chains share one sample of origin, sequenced in a study of shared clonotypes between healthy human individuals. The data were produced by immunoSEQ multiplex PCR, yet TCRdb's version contains in-frame clones alone and is incomplete. Altogether 2 million to 3 million clones are present, roughly 92% being singletons, with the ten largest covering around 0.14%. Sequencing was performed on naive CD4+ T cells sorted from blood. The subset: CD45RA+ positively selected. These receptor sequences come from a man aged 18-30 years in good health.

CDR3 region: CASSVDVGAGAKNIQYF. CDR3 sequence (DNA): TGTGCCAGCAGCGTAGACGTAGGGGCGGGGGCCAAAAACATTCAGTACTTC. The gene calls are TRBV9 and TRBJ2-4; TRBD2 might be the D (6 bases). This CDR3 contains 17 residues. V dropped 0 bases and J dropped 1 base, with 14 bases sitting between them. CDR1 is SGDLS, CDR2 YYNGEE, per germline.

The genes are TRBV21-1 and TRBJ2-7; TRBD2 is taken as the D call from the table, unchecked against the DNA. TRBV21-1 corresponds to a pseudogene. The length of the CDR3 is 20 residues. CDR3 residues: CASSKGKERSPSQFIHEQYF. The DNA of the CDR3 is TGTGCCAGCAGCAAAGGAAAGGAGCGATCTCCCTCTCAATTCATCCACGAGCAGTACTTC.

The chain has TRBV2 and TRBJ1-6, with D unresolved. Trimming stripped 6 bases from V and 10 bases from J, with 16 bases between. The CDR3 has 14 amino acids. Germline CDR1 and CDR2: SNHLY and FYNNEI. The CDR3 sequence is CASSIEGLMSPLHF. In DNA form, the CDR3 reads TGTGCCAGCAGCATCGAGGGCTTGATGTCACCCCTCCACTTT.

The V call is TRBV30, the J call TRBJ2-4, with D possibly TRBD2 on 7 matching bases. Germline V lookup: CDR1 GTSNPN, CDR2 SVGIG (reference sequence). This CDR3 contains 15 residues. The V gene lost 0 bases and the J gene lost 9 bases, with 18 bases spanning the gap. The CDR3 coding sequence is TGTGCCTGGAGTGTAGGACAACGGGGGGCCTCCATTCAGTACTTC. It yields the protein CAWSVGQRGASIQYF.

The rearrangement joins TRBV28 to TRBJ1-1; D is ambiguous. The V gene lost 5 bases and the J gene lost 8 bases, with 15 bases spanning the gap. This CDR3 is 13 amino acids long. The germline V gene encodes CDR1 MDHEN and CDR2 SYDVKM. CDR3 nucleotide sequence: TGTGCCAGCAGTATGGGCCACCTTCGGGAAGCTTTCTTT. Its translation is CASSMGHLREAFF.